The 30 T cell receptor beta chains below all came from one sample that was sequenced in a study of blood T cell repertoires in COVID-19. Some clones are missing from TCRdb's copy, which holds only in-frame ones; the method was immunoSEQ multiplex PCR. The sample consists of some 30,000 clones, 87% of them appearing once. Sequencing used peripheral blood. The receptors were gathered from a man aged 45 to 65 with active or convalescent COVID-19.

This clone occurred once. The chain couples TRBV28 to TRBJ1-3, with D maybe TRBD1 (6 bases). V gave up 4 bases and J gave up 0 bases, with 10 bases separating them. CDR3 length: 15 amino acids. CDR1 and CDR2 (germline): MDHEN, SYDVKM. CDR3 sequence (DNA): TGTGCCAGCAGTTCGACAGGAAACTCTGGAAACACCATATATTTT. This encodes CASSSTGNSGNTIYF.

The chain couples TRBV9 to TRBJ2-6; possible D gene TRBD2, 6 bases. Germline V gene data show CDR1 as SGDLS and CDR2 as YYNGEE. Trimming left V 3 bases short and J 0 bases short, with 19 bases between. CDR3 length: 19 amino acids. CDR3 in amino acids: CASSAAIGTAASGANVLTF. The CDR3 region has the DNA TGTGCCAGCAGCGCGGCTATAGGGACTGCCGCCTCTGGGGCCAACGTCCTGACTTTC. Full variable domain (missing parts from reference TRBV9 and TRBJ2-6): DSGVTQTPKHLITATGQRVTLRCSPRSGDLSVYWYQQSLDQGLQFLIQYYNGEERAKGNILERFSAQQFPDLHSELNLSSLELGDSALYFCASSAAIGTAASGANVLTFGAGSRLTVL.

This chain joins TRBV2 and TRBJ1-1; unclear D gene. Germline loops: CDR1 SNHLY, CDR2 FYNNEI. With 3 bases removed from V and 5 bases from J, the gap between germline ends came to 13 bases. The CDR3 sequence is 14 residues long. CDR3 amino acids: CASSDPRRKTEAFF. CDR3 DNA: TGTGCCAGCAGTGACCCCCGGAGGAAAACTGAAGCTTTCTTT.

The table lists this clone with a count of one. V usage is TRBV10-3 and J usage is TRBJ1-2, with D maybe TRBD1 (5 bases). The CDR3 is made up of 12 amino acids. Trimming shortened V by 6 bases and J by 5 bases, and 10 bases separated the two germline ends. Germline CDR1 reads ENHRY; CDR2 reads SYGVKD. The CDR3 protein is CAISGGKYGYTF. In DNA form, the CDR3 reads TGTGCCATCAGCGGGGGGAAGTATGGCTACACCTTC.

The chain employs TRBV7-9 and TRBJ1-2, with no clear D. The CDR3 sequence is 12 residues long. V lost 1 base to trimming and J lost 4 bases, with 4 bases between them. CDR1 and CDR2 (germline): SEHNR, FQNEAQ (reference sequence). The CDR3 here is CASSLDSYGYTF. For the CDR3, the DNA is TGTGCCAGCAGCTTAGACAGCTATGGCTACACCTTC.

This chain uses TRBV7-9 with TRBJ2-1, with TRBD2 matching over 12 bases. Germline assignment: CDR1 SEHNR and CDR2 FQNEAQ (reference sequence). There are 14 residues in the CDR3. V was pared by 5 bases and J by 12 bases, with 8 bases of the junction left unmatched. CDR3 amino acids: CASSEVTSGRTQFF. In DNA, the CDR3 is TGTGCCAGCAGCGAGGTGACTAGCGGGAGAACGCAGTTCTTC. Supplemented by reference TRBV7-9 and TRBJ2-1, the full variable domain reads DTGVSQNPRHKITKRGQNVTFRCDPISEHNRLYWYRQTLGQGPEFLTYFQNEAQLEKSRLLSDRFSAERPKGSFSTLEIQRTEQGDSAMYLCASSEVTSGRTQFFGPGTRLTVL.

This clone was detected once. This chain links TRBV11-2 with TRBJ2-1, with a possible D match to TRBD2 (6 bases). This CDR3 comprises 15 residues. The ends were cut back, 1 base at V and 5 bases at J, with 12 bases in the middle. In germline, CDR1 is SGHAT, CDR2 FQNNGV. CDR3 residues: CASSLGSRGDNEQFF. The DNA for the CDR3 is TGTGCCAGCAGCTTAGGATCGCGGGGAGACAATGAGCAGTTCTTC.

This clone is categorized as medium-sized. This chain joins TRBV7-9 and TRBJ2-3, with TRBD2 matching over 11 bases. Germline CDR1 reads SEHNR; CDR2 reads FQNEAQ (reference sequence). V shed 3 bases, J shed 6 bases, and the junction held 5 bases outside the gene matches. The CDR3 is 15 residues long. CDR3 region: CASSFLAGGPDTQYF. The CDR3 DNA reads TGTGCCAGCAGCTTTTTAGCGGGAGGGCCCGATACGCAGTATTTT.

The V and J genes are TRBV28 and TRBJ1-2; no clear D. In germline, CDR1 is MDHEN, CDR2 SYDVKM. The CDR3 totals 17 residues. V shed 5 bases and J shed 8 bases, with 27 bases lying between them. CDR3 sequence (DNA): TGTGCCAGCAGTCCCTCGTTTAGAGGTCTGGCTAGATTGGGCTACACCTTC. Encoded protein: CASSPSFRGLARLGYTF.

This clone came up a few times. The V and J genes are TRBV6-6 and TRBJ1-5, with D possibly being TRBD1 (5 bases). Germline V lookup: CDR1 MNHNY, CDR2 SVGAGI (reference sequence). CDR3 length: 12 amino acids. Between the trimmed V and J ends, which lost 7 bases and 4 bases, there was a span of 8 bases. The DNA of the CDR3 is TGTGCCAGCAAGGGGCCAAATCAGCCCCAGCATTTT. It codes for CASKGPNQPQHF.

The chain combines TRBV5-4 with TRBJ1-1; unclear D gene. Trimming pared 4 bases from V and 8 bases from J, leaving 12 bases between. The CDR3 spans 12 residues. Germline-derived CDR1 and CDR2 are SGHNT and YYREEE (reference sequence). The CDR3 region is CASSGNSLEAFF. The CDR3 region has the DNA TGTGCCAGCAGCGGAAATAGCCTCGAAGCTTTCTTT.

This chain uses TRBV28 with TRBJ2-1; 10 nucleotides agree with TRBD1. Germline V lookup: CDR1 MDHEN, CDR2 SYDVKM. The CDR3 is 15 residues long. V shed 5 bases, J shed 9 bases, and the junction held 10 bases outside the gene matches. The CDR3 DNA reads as TGTGCCAGCAGTCCCCCGGGACAGGGGATTCTTGAGCAGTTCTTC. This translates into CASSPPGQGILEQFF.

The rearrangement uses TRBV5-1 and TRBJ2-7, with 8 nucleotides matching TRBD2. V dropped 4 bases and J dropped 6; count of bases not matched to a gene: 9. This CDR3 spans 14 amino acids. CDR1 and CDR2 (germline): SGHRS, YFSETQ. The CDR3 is CASSIGGGPSEQYF. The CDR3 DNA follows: TGCGCCAGCAGCATCGGGGGGGGCCCTTCCGAGCAGTACTTC.

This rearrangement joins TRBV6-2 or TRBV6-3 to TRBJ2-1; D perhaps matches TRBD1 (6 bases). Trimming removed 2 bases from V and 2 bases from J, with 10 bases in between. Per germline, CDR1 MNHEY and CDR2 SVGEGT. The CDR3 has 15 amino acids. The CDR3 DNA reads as TGTGCCAGCAGTTACCAAGGGGGAACCTACAATGAGCAGTTCTTC. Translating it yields CASSYQGGTYNEQFF.

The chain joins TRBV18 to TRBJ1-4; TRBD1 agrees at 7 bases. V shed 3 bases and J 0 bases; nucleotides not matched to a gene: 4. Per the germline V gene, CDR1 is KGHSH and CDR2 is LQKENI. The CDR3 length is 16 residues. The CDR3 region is CASSPRQGSTNEKLFF. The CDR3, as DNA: TGTGCCAGCTCACCCAGACAGGGATCAACTAATGAAAAACTGTTTTTT.

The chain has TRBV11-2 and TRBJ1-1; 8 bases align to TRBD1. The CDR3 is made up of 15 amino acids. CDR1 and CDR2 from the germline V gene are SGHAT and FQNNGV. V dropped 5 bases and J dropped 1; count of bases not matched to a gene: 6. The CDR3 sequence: CASSTHRGTNTEAFF. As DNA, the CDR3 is TGTGCCAGCAGCACCCACAGGGGGACGAACACTGAAGCTTTCTTT.

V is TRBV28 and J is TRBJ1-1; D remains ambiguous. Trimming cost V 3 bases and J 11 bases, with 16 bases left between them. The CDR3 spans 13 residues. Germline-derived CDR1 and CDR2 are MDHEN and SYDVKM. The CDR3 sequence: CASSFMGEGVAFF. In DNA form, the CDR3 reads TGTGCCAGCAGTTTTATGGGAGAAGGAGTGGCTTTCTTT. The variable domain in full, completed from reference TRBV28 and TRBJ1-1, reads DVKVTQSSRYLVKRTGEKVFLECVQDMDHENMFWYRQDPGLGLRLIYFSYDVKMKEKGDIPEGYSVSREKKERFSLILESASTNQTSMYLCASSFMGEGVAFFGQGTRLTVV.

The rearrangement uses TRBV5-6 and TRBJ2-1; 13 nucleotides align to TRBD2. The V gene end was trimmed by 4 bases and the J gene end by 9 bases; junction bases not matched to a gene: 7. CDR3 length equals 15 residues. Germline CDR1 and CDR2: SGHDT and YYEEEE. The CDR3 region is CASSVGLAGVGEQFF. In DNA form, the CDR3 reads TGTGCCAGCAGCGTTGGACTAGCGGGAGTCGGTGAGCAGTTCTTC.

The CDR3 DNA sequence: TGTGCCAGCAGTCTACGGACAGGAGCTGAAAAACTGTTTTTT. Its translation is CASSLRTGAEKLFF. The chain combines TRBV27 with TRBJ1-4; 7 nucleotides line up with TRBD1. Trimming took 5 bases from V and 7 from J; bases not matched to a gene: 7. CDR3 size: 14 residues. Germline V CDR1 and CDR2: MNHEY, SMNVEV (reference sequence). The full variable domain, in which reference TRBV27 and TRBJ1-4 provide the parts outside the CDR3, is EAQVTQNPRYLITVTGKKLTVTCSQNMNHEYMSWYRQDPGLGLRQIYYSMNVEVTDKGDVPEGYKVSRKEKRNFPLILESPSPNQTSLYFCASSLRTGAEKLFFGSGTQLSVL.

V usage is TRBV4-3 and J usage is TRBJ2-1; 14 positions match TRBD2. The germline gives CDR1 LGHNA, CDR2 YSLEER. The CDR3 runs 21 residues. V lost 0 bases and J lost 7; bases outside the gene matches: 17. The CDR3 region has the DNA TGCGCCAGCAGCCAAGATCGCCAGGGTGCATGGGGACTAGCGGGGGCTAATGAGCAGTTCTTC. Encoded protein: CASSQDRQGAWGLAGANEQFF.

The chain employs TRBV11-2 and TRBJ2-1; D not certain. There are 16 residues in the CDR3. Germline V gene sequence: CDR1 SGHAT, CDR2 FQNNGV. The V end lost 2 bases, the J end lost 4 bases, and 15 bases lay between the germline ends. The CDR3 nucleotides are TGTGCCAGCAGCTTAAGGCAGGAATTCTCATACAATGAGCAGTTCTTC. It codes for CASSLRQEFSYNEQFF.

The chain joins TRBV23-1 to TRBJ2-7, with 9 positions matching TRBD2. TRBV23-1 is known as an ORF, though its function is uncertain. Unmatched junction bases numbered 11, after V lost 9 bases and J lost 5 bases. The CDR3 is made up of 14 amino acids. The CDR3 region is CASPRRGGFHEQYF. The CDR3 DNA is TGCGCCAGTCCCCGGCGGGGGGGTTTCCACGAGCAGTACTTC.

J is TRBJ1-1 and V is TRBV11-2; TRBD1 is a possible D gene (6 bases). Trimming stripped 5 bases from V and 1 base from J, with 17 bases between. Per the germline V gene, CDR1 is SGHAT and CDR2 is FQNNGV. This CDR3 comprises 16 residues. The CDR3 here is CASSPRGGAWNTEAFF. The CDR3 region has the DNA TGTGCCAGCAGCCCGAGAGGGGGGGCGTGGAACACTGAAGCTTTCTTT.

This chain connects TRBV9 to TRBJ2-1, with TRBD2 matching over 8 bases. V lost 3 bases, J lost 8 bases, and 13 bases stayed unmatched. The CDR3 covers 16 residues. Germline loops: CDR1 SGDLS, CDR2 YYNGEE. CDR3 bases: TGTGCCAGCAGCGCCATAGCGGGAAGGGGTTGGGATGAGCAGTTCTTC. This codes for CASSAIAGRGWDEQFF.

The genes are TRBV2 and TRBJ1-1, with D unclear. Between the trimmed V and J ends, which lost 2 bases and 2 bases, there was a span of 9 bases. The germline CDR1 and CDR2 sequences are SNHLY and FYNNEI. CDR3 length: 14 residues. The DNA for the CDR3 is TGTGCCAGCAGTGAAATCGCGCAAAACACTGAAGCTTTCTTT. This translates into CASSEIAQNTEAFF.

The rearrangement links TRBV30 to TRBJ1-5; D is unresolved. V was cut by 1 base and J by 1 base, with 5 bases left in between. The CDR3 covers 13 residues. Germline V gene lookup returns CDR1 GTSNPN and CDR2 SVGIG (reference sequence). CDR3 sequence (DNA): TGTGCCTGGAGTGGGCAGAGCAATCAGCCCCAGCATTTT. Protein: CAWSGQSNQPQHF.

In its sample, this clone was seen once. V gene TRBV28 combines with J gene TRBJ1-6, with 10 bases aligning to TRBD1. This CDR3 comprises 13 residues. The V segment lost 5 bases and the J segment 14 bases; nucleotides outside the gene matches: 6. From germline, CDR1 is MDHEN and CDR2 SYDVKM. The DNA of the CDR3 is TGTGCCAGCAGTCGGGGACAGGGGAGTACCCTCCACTTT. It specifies CASSRGQGSTLHF.

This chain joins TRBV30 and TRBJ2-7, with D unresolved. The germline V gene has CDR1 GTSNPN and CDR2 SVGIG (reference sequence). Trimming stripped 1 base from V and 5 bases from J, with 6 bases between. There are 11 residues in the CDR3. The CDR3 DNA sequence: TGTGCCTGGAGTGGTGCGGACGAGCAGTACTTC. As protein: CAWSGADEQYF.

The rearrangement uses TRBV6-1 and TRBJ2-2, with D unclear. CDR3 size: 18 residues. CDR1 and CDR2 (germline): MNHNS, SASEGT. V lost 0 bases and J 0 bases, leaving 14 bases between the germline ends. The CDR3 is CASSEAGLLGPNTGELFF. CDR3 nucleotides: TGTGCCAGCAGTGAAGCTGGTTTGTTGGGCCCGAACACCGGGGAGCTGTTTTTT.

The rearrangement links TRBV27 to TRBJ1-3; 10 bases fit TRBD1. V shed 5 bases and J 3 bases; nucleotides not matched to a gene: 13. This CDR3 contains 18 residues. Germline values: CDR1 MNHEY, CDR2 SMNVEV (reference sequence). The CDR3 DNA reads TGTGCCAGCAGTCCTCAACTCGGGACAGGGGATGGTGGAAACACCATATATTTT. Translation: CASSPQLGTGDGGNTIYF.